This TCR beta chain was sequenced during a study of blood T cell repertoires in COVID-19. About the research overall: Samples came from the United States, Italy and Spain, spanning acute and convalescent COVID-19. T cells, B-cell-depleted T cells, or PBMCs supplied cDNA or gDNA.

This clone was counted ten times or more. How the authors handled the data: Amplifying reference gene primers gave estimates of nucleated cell counts. Profiling relied on immunoSEQ multiplex PCR, and the TCRdb table lists in-frame clones only, not all of them. The DNA gave D and trimming, while V, J and clone size come from that table. The data hold 130,000 or so clones, with about four fifths observed a single time. This CDR3 contains 16 residues. Germline loops: CDR1 SGHAT, CDR2 FQNNGV. After removal of 2 bases from V and 6 bases from J, the junction contained 12 bases not matched to a gene. V and J are TRBV11-2 and TRBJ1-1, with TRBD1 identical over 7 bases. The receptor's source is a man in his fifties or sixties with acute or convalescent COVID-19. Input material: peripheral blood. This CDR3 is CASSLLSSRGNAEAFF. The CDR3, as DNA: TGTGCCAGCAGCTTATTGTCGAGCAGGGGGAATGCTGAAGCTTTCTTT.